The clone carrying this TCR beta chain was detected a few times. The data belong to a study of T cell changes during pregnancy in multiple sclerosis. TCRdb keeps only in-frame clones here, not all; method: immunoSEQ multiplex PCR. The table records about 60,000 clones, roughly 91% of them present only once. The source material was peripheral blood, sampled in the second trimester of pregnancy. This TCR came from a female donor with multiple sclerosis, enrolled in a pregnancy study.

CDR3 in amino acids: CASRGGGGTGYTF. CDR3 coding DNA: TGTGCCAGCAGGGGGGGAGGCGGCACCGGCTACACCTTC. The chain employs TRBV6-1 and TRBJ1-2, with D possibly TRBD1 on 5 matching bases. Per germline, CDR1 MNHNS and CDR2 SASEGT. The CDR3 contains 13 residues. Trimming removed 6 bases at V and 8 bases at J, with 16 bases between.